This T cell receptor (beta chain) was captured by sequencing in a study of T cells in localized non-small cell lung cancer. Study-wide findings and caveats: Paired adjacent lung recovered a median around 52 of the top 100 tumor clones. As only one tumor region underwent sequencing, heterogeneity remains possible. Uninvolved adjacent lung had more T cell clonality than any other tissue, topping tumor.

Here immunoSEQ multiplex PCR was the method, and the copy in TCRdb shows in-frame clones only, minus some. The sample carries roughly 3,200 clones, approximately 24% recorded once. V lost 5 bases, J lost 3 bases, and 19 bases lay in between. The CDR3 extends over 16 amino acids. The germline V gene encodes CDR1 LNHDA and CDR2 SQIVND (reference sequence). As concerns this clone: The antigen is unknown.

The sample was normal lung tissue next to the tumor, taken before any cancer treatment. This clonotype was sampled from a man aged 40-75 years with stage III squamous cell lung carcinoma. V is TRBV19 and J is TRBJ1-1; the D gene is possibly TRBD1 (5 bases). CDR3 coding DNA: TGTGCCAGTAGTTCCGGGACCCACGAAGTCGACACTGAAGCTTTCTTT. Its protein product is CASSSGTHEVDTEAFF. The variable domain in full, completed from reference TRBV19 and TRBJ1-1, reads DGGITQSPKYLFRKEGQNVTLSCEQNLNHDAMYWYRQDPGQGLRLIYYSQIVNDFQKGDIAEGYSVSREKKESFPLTVTSAQKNPTAFYLCASSSGTHEVDTEAFFGQGTRLTVV.